This entry describes one T cell receptor beta chain. Its antigen is unidentified. Specified time point: week 23, last vaccination. Doses of 300 ug of mutant IDH1 20-mer peptide were given with topical imiquimod. Per the germline V gene, CDR1 is SGHVS and CDR2 is FQNEAQ. The CDR3 extends over 13 amino acids. With 6 bases removed from V and 2 bases from J, the gap between germline ends came to 10 bases. The sample originates from a study of a mutant IDH1 vaccine in newly diagnosed glioma. Produced via immunoSEQ multiplex PCR; TCRdb's table is partial and in-frame only. The data contain tens of thousands of clones, over 70% of them seen just once; the ten biggest clones take up 6.2%.

The chain is built from TRBV7-8 and TRBJ1-1; weak D call: TRBD1 (6 bases). Sequences were derived from PBMCs, sampled from a glioma patient whose treatment included an IDH1 peptide vaccine. This clonotype was sampled from a middle-aged man with glioma. The CDR3 is CASRRTVNTEAFF. CDR3 DNA: TGTGCCAGCAGACGGACAGTCAACACTGAAGCTTTCTTT.